Below, 28 T cell receptor beta chains from the same sample are listed, as sequenced in a study of blood T cells in healthy people across ages. The use of a sample-barcoded 5' primer and a J-beta primer mix characterized a second PCR of roughly 6 to 12 cycles. From the 5' RACE reads, TCRdb called clonotypes with MiXCR, one entry per CDR3 protein. The table records 710,000 or so distinct CDR3 sequences, less than 40% of them present only once. Sequenced: blood. The receptors here all came from a woman older than 75 in good health.

This clonotype was seen repeatedly, ten times or more. The chain recombines TRBV27 with TRBJ2-3; a weak D match, TRBD1 (5 bases). V lost 2 bases and J 4 bases, leaving 13 bases between the germline ends. CDR1 is MNHEY, CDR2 SMNVEV, per germline (reference sequence). The CDR3 is 15 residues long. CDR3 DNA: TGTGCCAGCAGTTTAAAAGGGGTTTTGGCAGATACGCAGTATTTT. Its protein product is CASSLKGVLADTQYF.

This clonotype turned up a few times. This may be a read error: a much more frequent sequence differs by one nucleotide. Since the CDR3 does not end with the conserved phenylalanine or tryptophan, this likely comes from a read error. The chain couples TRBV25-1 to TRBJ2-4, with 9 nucleotides matching TRBD1. The end of the DNA aligns better with TRBJ2-7, so the J call may be wrong. CDR1 is MGHDK, CDR2 SYGVNS, per germline. The CDR3 has 15 residues. The CDR3, as DNA: TGTGCCAGCAGTGTCCACAGGGGGCAGGGACGCGAGCAGTACTGC. Amino acids: CASSVHRGQGREQYC.

The sample holds many counts of this clonotype. The chain is built from TRBV20-1 and TRBJ1-5; TRBD1 matches at 11 bases. This CDR3 has 17 residues. CDR1 DFQATT and CDR2 SNEGSKA come from the germline V gene (reference sequence). With V trimmed by 6 bases and J by 2 bases, 12 bases remained unmatched. Here the CDR3 reads CSAITGQGDWGNQPQHF. The DNA of the CDR3 is TGCAGTGCGATAACGGGACAGGGGGATTGGGGCAATCAGCCCCAGCATTTT.

The CDR3 coding sequence is TGTGCCAGCTCCCTGACGACAGGGGTCAAAACTGAAGCTTTCTTT. This sequence encodes CASSLTTGVKTEAFF. The chain couples TRBV18 to TRBJ1-1; 8 bases map to TRBD1. There are 15 residues in the CDR3. The germline CDR1 and CDR2 sequences are KGHSH and LQKENI. The V gene end was trimmed by 6 bases and the J gene end by 5 bases; junction bases not matched to a gene: 11.

The genes are TRBV29-1 and TRBJ2-1, with TRBD2 matching over 8 bases. Trimming at V came to 4 bases and at J to 1 base, leaving 6 bases not matched to a gene. CDR3 size: 15 residues. Germline V CDR1 and CDR2: SQVTM, ANQGSEA. CDR3 DNA sequence: TGCAGCGTTGTCCTACTAGCGGAGTCCTACAATGAGCAGTTCTTC. Translation gives CSVVLLAESYNEQFF.

This chain links TRBV14 with TRBJ1-5; D gene ambiguous. V was trimmed by 1 base and J by 9 bases, leaving 7 bases between them. Germline V gene lookup returns CDR1 SGHDN and CDR2 FVKESK. The CDR3 runs to 12 residues. The CDR3 here is CASSQGEGPQHF. In nucleotides, the CDR3 is TGTGCCAGCAGCCAAGGGGAAGGGCCCCAGCATTTT.

This clonotype was observed many times. The chain joins TRBV13 to TRBJ2-1; 9 bases agree with TRBD1. Germline CDR1 and CDR2: PRHDT and FYEKMQ (reference sequence). The CDR3 spans 14 residues. Trimming at V came to 5 bases and at J to 6 bases, leaving 5 bases not matched to a gene. The CDR3 bases are TGTGCCAGCAGCCACAGGGGGCTGGTCAATGAGCAGTTCTTC. It codes for CASSHRGLVNEQFF. The full variable domain, its missing parts supplied by reference TRBV13 and TRBJ2-1, is AAGVIQSPRHLIKEKRETATLKCYPIPRHDTVYWYQQGPGQDPQFLISFYEKMQSDKGSIPDRFSAQQFSDYHSELNMSSLELGDSALYFCASSHRGLVNEQFFGPGTRLTVL.

The chain combines TRBV18 with TRBJ2-1; tentatively, D is TRBD1 or TRBD2 (5 bases each). Germline V CDR1 and CDR2: KGHSH, LQKENI. V lost 4 bases and J lost 6, with 10 bases in between. The CDR3 has 13 residues. The CDR3 DNA reads as TGTGCCAGCTCACACGGGACGGGCAATGAGCAGTTCTTC. Its protein product is CASSHGTGNEQFF.

This clonotype was observed at least ten times. This chain connects TRBV24-1 to TRBJ1-2, with 11 positions matching TRBD1. The CDR3 extends over 15 amino acids. With 4 bases clipped from V and 7 bases from J, the junction kept 7 bases outside the gene matches. Germline V gives CDR1 KGHDR, CDR2 SFDVKD. CDR3 bases: TGTGCCACCAGTGACGGCGGACAGGGGGCGGTTGGCTACACCTTC. Translating it yields CATSDGGQGAVGYTF.

Points on this clonotype: A clone one base away is much larger, so this may be a read error. CDR3 in amino acids: CASSAEQYQETQYF. The CDR3 nucleotides read TGTGCCAGCAGCGCGGAGCAGTACCAAGAGACCCAGTACTTC. The chain joins TRBV5-4 to TRBJ2-5, with D hard to call. The CDR3 has 14 amino acids. The germline CDR1 and CDR2 sequences are SGHNT and YYREEE (reference sequence). V was cut by 4 bases and J by 0 bases, with 10 bases left in between.

This clonotype occurred many times. The rearrangement links TRBV20-1 to TRBJ1-1, with D tentatively TRBD1 (5 bases). Trimming left V 5 bases short and J 2 bases short, with 18 bases between. The CDR3 spans 15 residues. The V gene's germline CDR1 is DFQATT and CDR2 SNEGSKA (reference sequence). CDR3 region: CSAAASGSQNTEAFF. CDR3 nucleotide sequence: TGCAGTGCTGCAGCTTCAGGGTCGCAAAACACTGAAGCTTTCTTT.

The table lists this clonotype with many counts. The V gene is TRBV20-1, the J gene TRBJ1-2; TRBD1 agrees at 7 bases. This CDR3 is built from 14 residues. J gave up 2 bases and V 3 bases, and 6 bases lay outside the gene matches. CDR1 and CDR2 from the germline V gene are DFQATT and SNEGSKA (reference sequence). The CDR3: CSASTGVGNYGYTF. The CDR3 DNA follows: TGCAGTGCTAGCACAGGGGTTGGCAACTATGGCTACACCTTC.

This clonotype was observed many times. The chain couples TRBV12-3 or TRBV12-4 to TRBJ1-2, with TRBD1 matching 8 bases. The CDR3 runs to 14 residues. Unmatched junction bases numbered 7, after V lost 7 bases and J lost 3 bases. In nucleotides, the CDR3 is TGTGCCAGCACTAAGGGGGACAGGTACTATGGCTACACCTTC. It translates to CASTKGDRYYGYTF.

In this sample, this clonotype turned up many times. This chain joins TRBV7-2 and TRBJ1-5; D is undetermined. The germline CDR1 and CDR2 sequences are SGHTA and FQGNSA. V lost 4 bases, J lost 7 bases, and 20 bases lay in between. The CDR3 length is 16 residues. The CDR3 nucleotides read TGTGCCAGCAGCTACCGGACGGGGATGGCGCGACAGCCCCAGCATTTT. This codes for CASSYRTGMARQPQHF.

This clonotype was observed at least ten times. J is TRBJ2-7 and V is TRBV20-1; maybe TRBD2 (6 bases). V was pared by 0 bases and J by 1 base, with 16 bases between. The CDR3 contains 16 residues. CDR1 DFQATT and CDR2 SNEGSKA come from the germline V gene (reference sequence). CDR3 protein: CSARDMDLALSYEQYF. CDR3 coding DNA: TGCAGTGCTAGAGATATGGATCTAGCGCTATCCTACGAGCAGTACTTC.

This clonotype was detected ten times or more. The chain combines TRBV5-1 with TRBJ2-5; 10 positions agree with TRBD2. Germline CDR1 is SGHRS and CDR2 is YFSETQ. V lost 4 bases, J lost 4 bases, and 7 bases stayed unmatched. The CDR3 is 15 residues long. The CDR3 nucleotides read TGCGCCAGCAGCGTCAGCGGGGGGGCCGGAGAGACCCAGTACTTC. Translating gives CASSVSGGAGETQYF.

The V call is TRBV29-1, the J call TRBJ2-2, with TRBD1 matching over 7 bases. Germline V gene lookup returns CDR1 SQVTM and CDR2 ANQGSEA. V lost 7 bases and J lost 0; bases outside the gene matches: 8. This CDR3 has 15 residues. The CDR3 DNA reads TGCAGCGCCCCACAGGGGTCGGCGAACACCGGGGAGCTGTTTTTT. Protein product: CSAPQGSANTGELFF.

Worth noting for this clonotype: Possible read error: a much larger clone is one base away. The rearrangement uses TRBV5-1 and TRBJ2-5, with D possibly TRBD1 on 6 matching bases. Germline CDR1 and CDR2: SGHRS and YFSETQ. The CDR3 covers 16 residues. CDR3 protein: CTSSFQPGQVQETQYF. In DNA form, the CDR3 reads TGCACCAGCAGCTTCCAACCGGGACAAGTCCAAGAGACCCAGTACTTC.

This chain links TRBV7-9 with TRBJ1-2; D unresolved. The CDR3 sequence is 14 residues long. The V and J ends lost 5 bases and 4 bases respectively, with 14 bases between them. Germline V gives CDR1 SEHNR, CDR2 FQNEAQ (reference sequence). CDR3 sequence: CASSLSDVFYGYTF. Here the CDR3 DNA reads TGTGCCAGCAGCCTCAGCGACGTTTTCTATGGCTACACCTTC.

The sample holds a few counts of this clonotype. The chain joins TRBV27 to TRBJ2-1, with 7 positions matching TRBD2. CDR1 and CDR2 from the germline V gene are MNHEY and SMNVEV (reference sequence). The CDR3 spans 16 residues. V trimming: 0 bases; J trimming: 3 bases; junction bases outside the gene matches: 5. CDR3 region: CASSLSGGEVYNEQFF. In DNA, the CDR3 is TGTGCCAGCAGTTTATCTGGGGGGGAAGTCTACAATGAGCAGTTCTTC.

The gene calls are TRBV11-2 and TRBJ2-1; 8 bases are shared with TRBD2. The length of the CDR3 is 21 residues. V was clipped by 4 bases and J by 1 base; unmatched bases: 21. Looked up from germline, CDR1 is SGHAT and CDR2 is FQNNGV. This CDR3 reads CASSSPKMTGWRGVSYNEQFF. CDR3 bases: TGTGCCAGCAGCTCTCCGAAGATGACTGGATGGCGGGGGGTATCCTACAATGAGCAGTTCTTC.

The chain couples TRBV30 to TRBJ2-5; D might be TRBD2 (5 bases). CDR3 size: 14 residues. In germline, CDR1 is GTSNPN, CDR2 SVGIG (reference sequence). Trimming took off 4 bases at V and 11 bases at J, with 23 bases between the two ends. In nucleotides, the CDR3 is TGTGCCTGGAATCAAAAGCGGTTTGTCAATGAGCAGTACTTC. Its translation is CAWNQKRFVNEQYF.

This clonotype was recorded many times. The rearrangement uses TRBV20-1 and TRBJ1-6, with 7 bases lining up with TRBD1. CDR1 and CDR2 (germline): DFQATT, SNEGSKA (reference sequence). This CDR3 has 13 amino acids. V shed 5 bases and J 6 bases; nucleotides not matched to a gene: 4. The CDR3 here is CSALQGSNSPLHF. The CDR3 nucleotides are TGCAGTGCTCTACAGGGGAGTAATTCACCCCTCCACTTT.

This clonotype was recorded once. This may arise from a read error, as a much more abundant clone is one base away. The chain employs TRBV2 and TRBJ2-1; a possible D gene is TRBD2 (6 bases). The V and J ends lost 6 bases and 5 bases respectively, with 17 bases between them. Germline V gene data show CDR1 as SNHLY and CDR2 as FYNNEI. The CDR3 extends over 15 amino acids. In DNA form, the CDR3 reads TGTGCCAGCAGCAGGTCGCGGGACCAAAACAATGAGCAGTTCTTC. It translates to CASSRSRDQNNEQFF.

Remarks on this clonotype: Given a much more abundant clone one base away, this may be a read error. The chain joins TRBV20-1 to TRBJ2-5; 12 nucleotides agree with TRBD2. Per the germline V gene, CDR1 is DFQATT and CDR2 is SNEGSKA (reference sequence). The CDR3 has 15 amino acids. V shed 1 base, J shed 11 bases, and the junction held 11 bases outside the gene matches. CDR3 bases: TGCAGTGCTAGAGCACTAGCGGGGGGCCCCTACGGGCAGTACTTC. Translating it yields CSARALAGGPYGQYF.

This clonotype appeared many times. The gene calls are TRBV10-3 and TRBJ2-3; D is unclear. The ends were cut back, 0 bases at V and 1 base at J, with 8 bases in the middle. The CDR3 extends over 15 amino acids. Germline loops: CDR1 ENHRY, CDR2 SYGVKD. CDR3 DNA: TGTGCCATCAGTGAGTCGATCCGGGGCACAGATACGCAGTATTTT. Protein product: CAISESIRGTDTQYF.

On this clonotype: Mismatch with germline at one junction end may stem from a read error. V usage is TRBV24-1 and J usage is TRBJ2-1; a possible D gene is TRBD2 (6 bases). Germline V CDR1 and CDR2: KGHDR, SFDVKD. The CDR3 is made up of 17 amino acids. The CDR3 sequence: CATGDSNPGLSYNEQFF. The DNA for the CDR3 is TGTGCCACCGGTGACTCTAATCCGGGACTTTCCTACAATGAGCAGTTCTTC.

This clonotype has a handful of counts. This rearrangement joins TRBV5-1 to TRBJ2-7; 10 nucleotides align to TRBD2. V lost 0 bases, J lost 0 bases, and 3 bases stayed unmatched. The CDR3 spans 16 residues. Germline V gene data show CDR1 as SGHRS and CDR2 as YFSETQ. The CDR3 region is CASSLEASGSSYEQYF. The CDR3 DNA follows: TGCGCCAGCAGCTTGGAGGCTAGCGGGAGCTCCTACGAGCAGTACTTC. The variable domain in full, completed from reference TRBV5-1 and TRBJ2-7, reads KAGVTQTPRYLIKTRGQQVTLSCSPISGHRSVSWYQQTPGQGLQFLFEYFSETQRNKGNFPGRFSGRQFSNSRSEMNVSTLELGDSALYLCASSLEASGSSYEQYFGPGTRLTVT.